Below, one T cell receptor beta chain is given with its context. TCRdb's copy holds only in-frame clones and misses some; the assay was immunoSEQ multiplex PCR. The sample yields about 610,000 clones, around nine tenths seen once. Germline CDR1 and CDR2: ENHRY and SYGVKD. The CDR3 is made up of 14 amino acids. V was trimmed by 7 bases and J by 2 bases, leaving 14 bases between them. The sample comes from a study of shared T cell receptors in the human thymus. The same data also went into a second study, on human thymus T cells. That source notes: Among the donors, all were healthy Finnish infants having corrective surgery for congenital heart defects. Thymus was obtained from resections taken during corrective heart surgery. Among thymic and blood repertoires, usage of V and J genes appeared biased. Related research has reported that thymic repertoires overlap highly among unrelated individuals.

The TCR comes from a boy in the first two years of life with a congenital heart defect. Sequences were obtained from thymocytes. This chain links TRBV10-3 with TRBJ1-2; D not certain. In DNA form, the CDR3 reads TGTGCCATCAACCCCCTGCGCGGGAACTATGGCTACACCTTC. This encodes CAINPLRGNYGYTF.